This T cell receptor (beta chain) was identified during a study of blood T cell repertoires in COVID-19. Study summary: The origin of the acute and convalescent COVID-19 samples was the United States, Italy and Spain.

Looked up from germline, CDR1 is SGHTA and CDR2 is FQGNSA. The V gene end was trimmed by 4 bases and the J gene end by 5 bases; junction bases not matched to a gene: 8. The CDR3 sequence is 15 residues long. In the original workflow: By means of reference gene primer amplification, nucleated cell counts were estimated. Profiled with immunoSEQ multiplex PCR; TCRdb holds only in-frame clones, not every one. The V and J calls and the clone size are those of that table, but D and trimming were determined from the DNA. The sample lists 250,000 to 350,000 clones; about 89% were seen once. Specimen: peripheral blood. The chain is built from TRBV7-2 and TRBJ2-5; 9 nucleotides align to TRBD1. This receptor was taken from a woman between 50 and 59 years old who had recovered from COVID-19. As DNA, the CDR3 is TGTGCCAGCAGCTCCCAAGGAGGACAGGGGGAGACCCAGTACTTC. Translation gives CASSSQGGQGETQYF.